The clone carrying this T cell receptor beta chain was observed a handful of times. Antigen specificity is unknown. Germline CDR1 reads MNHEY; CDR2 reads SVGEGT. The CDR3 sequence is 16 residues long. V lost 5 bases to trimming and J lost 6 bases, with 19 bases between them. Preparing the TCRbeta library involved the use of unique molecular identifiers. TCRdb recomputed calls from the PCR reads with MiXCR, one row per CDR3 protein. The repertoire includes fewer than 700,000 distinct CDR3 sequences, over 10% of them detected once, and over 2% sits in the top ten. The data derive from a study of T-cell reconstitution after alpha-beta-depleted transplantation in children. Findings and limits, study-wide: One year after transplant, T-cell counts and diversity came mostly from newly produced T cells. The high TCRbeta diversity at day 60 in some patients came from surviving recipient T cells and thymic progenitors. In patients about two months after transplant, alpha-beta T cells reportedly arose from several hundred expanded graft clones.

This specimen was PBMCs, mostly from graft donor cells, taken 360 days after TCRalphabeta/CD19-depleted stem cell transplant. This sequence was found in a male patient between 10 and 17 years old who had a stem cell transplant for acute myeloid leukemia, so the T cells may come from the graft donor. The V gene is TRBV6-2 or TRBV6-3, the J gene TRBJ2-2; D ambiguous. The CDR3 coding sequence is TGTGCCAGCAGTGACCATATACCCAGACGGCCCGGGGAGCTGTTTTTT. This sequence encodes CASSDHIPRRPGELFF.